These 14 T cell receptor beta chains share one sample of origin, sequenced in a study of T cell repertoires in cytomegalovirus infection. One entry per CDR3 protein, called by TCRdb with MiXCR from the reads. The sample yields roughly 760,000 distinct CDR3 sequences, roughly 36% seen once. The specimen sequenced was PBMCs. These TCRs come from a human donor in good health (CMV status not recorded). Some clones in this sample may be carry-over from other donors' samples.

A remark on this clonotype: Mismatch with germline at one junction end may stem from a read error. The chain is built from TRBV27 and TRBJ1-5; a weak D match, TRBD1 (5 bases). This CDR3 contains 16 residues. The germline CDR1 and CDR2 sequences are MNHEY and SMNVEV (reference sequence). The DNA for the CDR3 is TGTGCCAGCAGACCCGACCCAGGGAGGAGCAATCCGCCCCAGCATTTT. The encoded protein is CASRPDPGRSNPPQHF.

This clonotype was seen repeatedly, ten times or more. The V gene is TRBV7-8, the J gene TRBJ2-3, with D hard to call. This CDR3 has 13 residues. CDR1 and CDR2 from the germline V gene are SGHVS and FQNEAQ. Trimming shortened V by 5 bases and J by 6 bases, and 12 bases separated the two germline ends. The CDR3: CASSRSSGDTQYF. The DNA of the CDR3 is TGTGCCAGCAGCCGATCGTCGGGCGATACGCAGTATTTT.

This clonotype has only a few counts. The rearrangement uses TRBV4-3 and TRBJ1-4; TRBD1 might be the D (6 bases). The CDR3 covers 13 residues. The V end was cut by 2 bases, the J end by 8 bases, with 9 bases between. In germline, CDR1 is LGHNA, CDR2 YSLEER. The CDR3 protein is CASSQLGGEKLFF. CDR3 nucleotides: TGCGCCAGCAGCCAATTAGGGGGAGAAAAACTGTTTTTT.

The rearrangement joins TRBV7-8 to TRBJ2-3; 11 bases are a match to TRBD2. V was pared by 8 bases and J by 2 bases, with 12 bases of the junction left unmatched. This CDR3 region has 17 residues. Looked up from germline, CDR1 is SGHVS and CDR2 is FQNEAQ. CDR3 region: CASRYSPTSGDTDTQYF. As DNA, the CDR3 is TGTGCCAGCCGCTATTCACCGACTAGCGGGGACACAGATACGCAGTATTTT.

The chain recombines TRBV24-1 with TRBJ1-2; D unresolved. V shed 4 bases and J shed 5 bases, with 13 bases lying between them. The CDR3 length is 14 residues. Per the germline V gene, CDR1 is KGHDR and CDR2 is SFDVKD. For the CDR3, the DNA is TGTGCCACCAGTGACTCCGACCGGACTTATGGCTACACCTTC. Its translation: CATSDSDRTYGYTF.

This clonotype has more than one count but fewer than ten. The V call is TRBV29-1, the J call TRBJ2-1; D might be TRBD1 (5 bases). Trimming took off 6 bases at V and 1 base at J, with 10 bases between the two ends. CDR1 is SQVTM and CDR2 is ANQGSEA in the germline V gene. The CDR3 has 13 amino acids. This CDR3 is CSVDSLSYNEQFF. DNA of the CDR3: TGCAGCGTAGACAGTCTATCCTACAATGAGCAGTTCTTC.

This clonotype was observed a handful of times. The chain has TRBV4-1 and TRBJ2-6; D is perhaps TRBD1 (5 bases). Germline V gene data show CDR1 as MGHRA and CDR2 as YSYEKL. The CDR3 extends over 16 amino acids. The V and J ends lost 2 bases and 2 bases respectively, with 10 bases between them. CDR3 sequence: CASSQTGRTGANVLTF. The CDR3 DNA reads TGCGCCAGCAGCCAAACAGGTCGCACTGGGGCCAACGTCCTGACTTTC.

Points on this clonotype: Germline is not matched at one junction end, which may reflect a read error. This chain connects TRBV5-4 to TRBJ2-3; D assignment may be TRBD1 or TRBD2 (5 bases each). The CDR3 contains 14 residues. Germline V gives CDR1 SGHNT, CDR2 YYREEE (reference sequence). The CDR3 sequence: CSSRPLRDQHLNRF. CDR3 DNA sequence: TGTTCCAGCAGACCCCTCCGGGACCAACATTTGAATCGATTT.

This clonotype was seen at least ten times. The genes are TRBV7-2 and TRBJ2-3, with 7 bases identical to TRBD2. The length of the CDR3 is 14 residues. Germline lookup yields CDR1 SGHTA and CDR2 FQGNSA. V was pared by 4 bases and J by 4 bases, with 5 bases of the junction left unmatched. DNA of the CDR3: TGTGCCAGCAGCTCAGCGGGAATCGCAGATACGCAGTATTTT. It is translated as CASSSAGIADTQYF.

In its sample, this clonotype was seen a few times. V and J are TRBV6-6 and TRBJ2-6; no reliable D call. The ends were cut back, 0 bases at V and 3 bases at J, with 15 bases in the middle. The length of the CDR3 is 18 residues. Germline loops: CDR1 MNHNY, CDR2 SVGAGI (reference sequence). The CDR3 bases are TGTGCCAGCAGTTACTCGCCGGGTCCCCGTGGTGGGGCCAACGTCCTGACTTTC. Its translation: CASSYSPGPRGGANVLTF.

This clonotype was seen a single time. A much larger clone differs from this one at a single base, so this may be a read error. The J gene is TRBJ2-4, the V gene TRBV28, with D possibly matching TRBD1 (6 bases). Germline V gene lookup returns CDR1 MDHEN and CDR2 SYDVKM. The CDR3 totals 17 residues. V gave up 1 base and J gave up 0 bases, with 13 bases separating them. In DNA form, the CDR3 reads TGTGCCAGCAGTTTATCCGCAGGGGCCCTAGCCAAAAACATTCAGTACTTC. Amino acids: CASSLSAGALAKNIQYF.

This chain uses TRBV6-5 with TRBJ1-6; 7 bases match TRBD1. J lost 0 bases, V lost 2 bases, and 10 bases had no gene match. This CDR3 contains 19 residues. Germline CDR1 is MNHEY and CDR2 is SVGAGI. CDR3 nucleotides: TGTGCCAGCAGTTACCGGGACAGCTTTCAGAGCTCCTATAATTCACCCCTCCACTTT. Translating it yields CASSYRDSFQSSYNSPLHF.

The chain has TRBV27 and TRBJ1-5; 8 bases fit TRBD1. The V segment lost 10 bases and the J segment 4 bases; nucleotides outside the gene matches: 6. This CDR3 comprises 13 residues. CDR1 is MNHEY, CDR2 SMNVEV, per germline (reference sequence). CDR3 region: CATQGQANQPQHF. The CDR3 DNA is TGTGCCACCCAGGGACAGGCGAATCAGCCCCAGCATTTT.

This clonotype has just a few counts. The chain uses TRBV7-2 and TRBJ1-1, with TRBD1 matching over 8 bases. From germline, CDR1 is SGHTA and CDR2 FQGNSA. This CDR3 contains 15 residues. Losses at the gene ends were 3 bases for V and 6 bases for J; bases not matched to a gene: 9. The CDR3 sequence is CASSLRRQGRPEAFF. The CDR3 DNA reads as TGTGCCAGCAGCTTGCGAAGACAGGGGCGGCCTGAAGCTTTCTTT.